One and the same sample provided the 9 T cell receptor beta chains below, sequenced in a study of beta chain features in type 1 diabetes. Regarding the study as a whole: A moderate, significant TCRB CDR3 shortening appeared in type 1 diabetes across four CD4+ subsets.

These receptors lack a known antigen. Investigators reverse transcribed all isolated RNA, so they sequenced expressed TCRB transcripts. Repertoires were generated with immunoSEQ multiplex PCR, while TCRdb's copy carries only in-frame clones and drops some. The sample lists around 170,000 clones, approximately 9.1% occurring once. The material sequenced was central memory CD4+ T cells from blood. Receptors originate from a woman under 40 with type 1 diabetes.

V gene TRBV5-1 combines with J gene TRBJ2-3, with 7 bases fitting TRBD1. Germline-derived CDR1 and CDR2 are SGHRS and YFSETQ. After removal of 5 bases from V and 2 bases from J, the junction contained 11 bases not matched to a gene. CDR3 length equals 16 residues. The CDR3 reads CASRRGTAGVTDTQYF. DNA for the CDR3: TGCGCCAGCAGAAGGGGGACAGCAGGAGTCACAGATACGCAGTATTTT.

This chain uses TRBV30 with TRBJ2-7; 12 positions match TRBD2. The CDR3 loop spans 14 amino acids. The V gene end was trimmed by 1 base and the J gene end by 4 bases; junction bases not matched to a gene: 2. CDR1 is GTSNPN and CDR2 is SVGIG in the germline V gene (reference sequence). The CDR3 loop reads CAWSGTSGAYEQYF. CDR3 nucleotide sequence: TGTGCCTGGAGTGGGACTAGCGGGGCATACGAGCAGTACTTC.

In its sample, this clone was seen a few times. The chain is built from TRBV29-1 and TRBJ2-7; tentatively, D is TRBD2 (5 bases). V was clipped by 6 bases and J by 7 bases, with 16 bases between them. This CDR3 spans 12 amino acids. Germline V CDR1 and CDR2: SQVTM, ANQGSEA. CDR3 residues: CSVKISDGEQYF. CDR3 nucleotides: TGCAGCGTGAAAATTAGCGACGGGGAGCAGTACTTC.

The chain combines TRBV27 with TRBJ2-1; 9 bases align to TRBD2. V lost 3 bases, J lost 7 bases, and 4 bases stayed unmatched. The CDR3 is 14 residues long. The germline V gene encodes CDR1 MNHEY and CDR2 SMNVEV (reference sequence). CDR3 nucleotides: TGTGCCAGCAGTTTGAGGACTAGCGCTAATGAGCAGTTCTTC. Residues: CASSLRTSANEQFF.

V and J are TRBV7-9 and TRBJ2-1, with D unclear. Germline lookup yields CDR1 SEHNR and CDR2 FQNEAQ (reference sequence). The germline V and J ends were trimmed by 2 bases and 4 bases, with 18 bases remaining between them. The CDR3 runs to 17 residues. The CDR3 DNA reads TGTGCCAGCAGCTTACCTAAAACCCTCTCAATATACAATGAGCAGTTCTTC. It is translated as CASSLPKTLSIYNEQFF.

A few counts support this clone. Distinct nucleotide sequences in the sample also encode this CDR3. The chain is built from TRBV30 and TRBJ2-7; D is uncertain. Germline-derived CDR1 and CDR2 are GTSNPN and SVGIG (reference sequence). CDR3 size: 11 residues. The V end lost 0 bases, the J end lost 3 bases, and 3 bases lay between the germline ends. Here the CDR3 DNA reads TGTGCCTGGAGTGTTTACTACGAGCAGTACTTC. This sequence encodes CAWSVYYEQYF.

The V gene is TRBV29-1, the J gene TRBJ2-3; 8 nucleotides line up with TRBD1. The trim removed 6 bases at V and 0 bases at J, leaving 5 bases unmatched. CDR3 length equals 14 residues. Germline V gene sequence: CDR1 SQVTM, CDR2 ANQGSEA. The CDR3 sequence is CSVNRGTSTDTQYF. The CDR3 DNA follows: TGCAGCGTAAACAGGGGGACTAGCACAGATACGCAGTATTTT.

The chain is built from TRBV7-8 and TRBJ2-1; D is possibly TRBD1 (5 bases). The V end was cut by 7 bases, the J end by 6 bases, with 13 bases between. CDR1 SGHVS and CDR2 FQNEAQ come from the germline V gene. The CDR3 runs 13 residues. In nucleotides, the CDR3 is TGTGCCAGCAACCGTAATAGGGGCAATGAGCAGTTCTTC. This sequence encodes CASNRNRGNEQFF.

The CDR3 bases are TGTGCCAGCAGTTTAGCCGGCGGAGAAGAAGCTTTCTTT. Its protein is CASSLAGGEEAFF. V gene TRBV28 combines with J gene TRBJ1-1; D call uncertain. The CDR3 consists of 13 residues. CDR1 MDHEN and CDR2 SYDVKM come from the germline V gene. Deletions cut 2 bases from V and 8 bases from J, with 12 bases between.